The text below deals with one TCR beta chain. This clonotype was counted once. No antigen is known for it. The sample holds no much larger clone one base away, and base qualities are not on file. Single-read evidence is weak. This sample is part of a study of T-cell reconstitution after alpha-beta-depleted transplantation in children (dated by TCRdb to the mid-2010s). At the level of the whole study: Using TCR repertoire profiling, the study quantitatively followed how T-cell immune reconstitution unfolded in children after TCRalphabeta/CD19-depleted allogeneic hematopoietic cell transplantation. The investigation overall reported the following: In some patients, high TCRbeta diversity at day 60 was attributed to recipient T cells and intrathymic progenitors that had survived conditioning. Over the following months the frequencies of hyperexpanded clones went down, and after one year T-cell counts and TCRbeta diversity were mostly credited to newly produced T cells. About two months after transplant, the apparently early recovery of alphabetaT-cell counts reportedly depended on just several hundred clones that had expanded rapidly and came from non-depleted graft cells.

Germline trimming amounts to 0 bases on V and 6 bases on J, with 7 as the count of junction bases outside the gene matches. From cysteine to phenylalanine, the CDR3 is 17 amino acids long. This entry keeps only the CDR3 DNA: 51 bases, framed from base 1. CDR1 SNHLY and CDR2 FYNNEI are derived from the germline V gene. The method was PCR. Data came from an Illumina HiSeq 2500. Molecular barcoding was employed in the preparation of TCR libraries, with unique molecular identifiers being used to normalize TCRbeta repertoire quantification. TCRdb redid the processing of the public reads, applying fastp at Q25 and MiXCR, and retained in-frame beta chains. Entries that share a CDR3 protein sequence are merged under the most common genes and DNA. This sample gives about 830,000 distinct CDR3 sequences in total; roughly 15% of them show up just once. The ten largest clones represent 5% of the sample. This specimen's treatment or condition label, per the study, means: allogeneic hematopoietic cell transplantation with graft depleted of TCRalphabeta T cells and CD19 B cells. The children who served as transplant recipients had been given grafts of TCRalphabeta/CD19-depleted allogeneic hematopoietic cells.

The sequence was obtained from a male patient aged 10 to 17 who had a stem cell transplant for acute lymphoblastic leukemia, so the T cells may come from the graft donor. The sample was PBMCs, mostly from graft donor cells, taken 360 days after TCRalphabeta/CD19-depleted stem cell transplant. Rearrangement joined TRBV2 to TRBJ2-1; TRBD2 fits 11 bases in the junction. The sequenced DNA: TGTGCCAGCAGTGAAGCTAAGACTAGCGGGATCGTCAATGAGCAGTTCTTC. It codes for CASSEAKTSGIVNEQFF.